The 29 T cell receptor beta chains listed next were all sequenced from one sample in a study of cytomegalovirus exposure and HLA in healthy donors. The PCR made use of 60 Vbeta and 13 Jbeta primers. The protocol was immunoSEQ multiplex PCR, while the TCRdb copy is restricted to in-frame clones and leaves out a portion. The repertoire includes 150,000 to 200,000 clones, 80% to 85% of them detected once, and 1.5% to 2% sits in the top ten. The sample comprised PBMCs. These receptors were obtained from a human donor in good health.

This chain joins TRBV4-1 and TRBJ1-2, with a weak D call TRBD1 (5 bases). CDR3 length: 14 amino acids. The V gene lost 1 base and the J gene lost 0 bases, with 6 bases spanning the gap. CDR1 is MGHRA, CDR2 YSYEKL, per germline. In DNA, the CDR3 is TGCGCCAGCAGCCAAGGGGGCACTAACTATGGCTACACCTTC. It translates to CASSQGGTNYGYTF.

The chain employs TRBV7-9 and TRBJ2-2; the match to TRBD2 covers 8 bases. With V trimmed by 2 bases and J by 4 bases, 3 bases remained unmatched. Germline V CDR1 and CDR2: SEHNR, FQNEAQ (reference sequence). The CDR3 contains 15 residues. The CDR3, as DNA: TGTGCCAGCAGCTTAATGGCGGGGGGCACCGGGGAGCTGTTTTTT. It specifies CASSLMAGGTGELFF.

This clone was observed a few times. The chain uses TRBV7-8 and TRBJ2-2; TRBD2 might be the D (6 bases). Trimming pared 6 bases from V and 0 bases from J, leaving 11 bases between. Germline V lookup: CDR1 SGHVS, CDR2 FQNEAQ. There are 15 residues in the CDR3. The CDR3 is CASRPGVANTGELFF. CDR3 coding DNA: TGTGCCAGCAGGCCGGGAGTCGCGAACACCGGGGAGCTGTTTTTT.

The rearrangement joins TRBV5-8 to TRBJ1-1, with D maybe TRBD1 (5 bases). There are 13 residues in the CDR3. The V end lost 5 bases, the J end lost 0 bases, and 8 bases lay between the germline ends. Germline lookup yields CDR1 SGHTS and CDR2 YDEGEE. The CDR3 coding sequence is TGTGCCAGCAGAGGGGCCATGAACACTGAAGCTTTCTTT. Encoded protein: CASRGAMNTEAFF.

In its sample, this clone was seen a few times. This sequence joins TRBV5-6 and TRBJ1-2; 9 bases align to TRBD1. Germline CDR1 SGHDT, CDR2 YYEEEE. This CDR3 spans 13 amino acids. V shed 4 bases and J 8 bases; nucleotides not matched to a gene: 6. CDR3: CASSPGTGRGYTF. The CDR3 DNA reads as TGTGCCAGCAGCCCCGGGACAGGGCGGGGCTACACCTTC.

The V gene is TRBV7-7, the J gene TRBJ2-1, with TRBD2 matching over 7 bases. The trim removed 5 bases at V and 6 bases at J, leaving 10 bases unmatched. The germline V gene encodes CDR1 SSHAT and CDR2 FNYEAQ (reference sequence). This CDR3 comprises 15 residues. CDR3 coding DNA: TGTGCCAGCAGCCCCGGTCTAGGCGGGGGCAATGAGCAGTTCTTC. Translating gives CASSPGLGGGNEQFF.

The chain recombines TRBV5-3 with TRBJ2-5; maybe TRBD2 (6 bases). TRBV5-3 is an open reading frame whose function is uncertain. V shed 4 bases and J shed 5 bases, with 15 bases lying between them. This CDR3 is 14 amino acids long. Here the CDR3 DNA reads TGTGCCAGAAGCACCCGGGCAAGCGGGGAGACCCAGTACTTC. This encodes CARSTRASGETQYF.

The rearrangement uses TRBV7-2 and TRBJ2-4, with 9 bases fitting TRBD1. The CDR3 is 15 residues long. Germline lookup yields CDR1 SGHTA and CDR2 FQGNSA. The V gene end was trimmed by 4 bases and the J gene end by 2 bases; junction bases not matched to a gene: 3. The CDR3 nucleotides read TGTGCCAGCAGCTCAGGACAGGGGACCAAAAACATTCAGTACTTC. Its protein is CASSSGQGTKNIQYF.

The J gene is TRBJ2-2, the V gene TRBV7-2, with TRBD2 matching 7 bases. From germline, CDR1 is SGHTA and CDR2 FQGNSA. There are 15 residues in the CDR3. Trimming removed 7 bases from V and 7 bases from J; junction bases left unmatched: 12. The CDR3 spells CASTRSGGGSGELFF. CDR3 DNA sequence: TGTGCCAGCACAAGGAGTGGCGGGGGAAGCGGGGAGCTGTTTTTT.

V gene TRBV6-1 combines with J gene TRBJ2-7; 8 positions match TRBD2. The CDR3 has 15 residues. Trimming cost V 6 bases and J 6 bases; bases outside gene matches: 13. Looked up from germline, CDR1 is MNHNS and CDR2 is SASEGT. CDR3 DNA: TGTGCCAGCAGGGGGGGGTTTAGCGGGGCTCTCGAGCAGTACTTC. Its translation is CASRGGFSGALEQYF.

This clone was seen only once. This chain connects TRBV4-1 to TRBJ1-1; maybe TRBD1 (5 bases). V shed 1 base and J shed 4 bases, with 16 bases lying between them. This CDR3 contains 16 residues. The V gene's germline CDR1 is MGHRA and CDR2 YSYEKL. The CDR3 region is CASSQAATVQGTEAFF. CDR3 nucleotides: TGCGCCAGCAGCCAAGCGGCCACGGTCCAGGGCACTGAAGCTTTCTTT.

The gene calls are TRBV7-8 and TRBJ2-1; 8 bases match TRBD2. CDR1 is SGHVS, CDR2 FQNEAQ, per germline. The CDR3 length is 18 residues. V was clipped by 0 bases and J by 2 bases; unmatched bases: 9. The CDR3 protein is CASSLALPSGRTYNEQFF. The CDR3 DNA is TGTGCCAGCAGCTTAGCGCTCCCAAGCGGGAGAACCTACAATGAGCAGTTCTTC.

The chain couples TRBV4-1 to TRBJ1-2, with D perhaps TRBD1 (6 bases). Trimming took 6 bases from V and 1 from J, leaving 18 bases between them. This CDR3 has 16 residues. Germline lookup yields CDR1 MGHRA and CDR2 YSYEKL. In DNA, the CDR3 is TGCGCCAGCAGTCCAAGATCGTCAGGGGATAACTATGGCTACACCTTC. This encodes CASSPRSSGDNYGYTF.

The chain joins TRBV15 to TRBJ2-1, with TRBD1 matching 12 bases. Germline CDR1 LNHNV, CDR2 YYDKDF (reference sequence). The ends lost 3 bases at V and 10 bases at J; junction bases unmatched: 28. The CDR3 extends over 22 amino acids. The CDR3 bases are TGTGCCACCAGCAGCTCCAAGCTGGAGGGACAGGGGGCTTACGCGGGGCCGGAGGAGCAGTTCTTC. It codes for CATSSSKLEGQGAYAGPEEQFF.

The CDR3 DNA reads TGTGCCAGCAGTTACTCGCCGGGGGTACGCGAGCAGTACTTC. Its protein product is CASSYSPGVREQYF. The V gene is TRBV6-5, the J gene TRBJ2-7; TRBD2 might be the D (6 bases). Trimming shortened V by 0 bases and J by 6 bases, and 12 bases separated the two germline ends. CDR1 is MNHEY and CDR2 is SVGAGI in the germline V gene. This CDR3 has 14 residues.

V and J are TRBV4-3 and TRBJ2-7; TRBD1 agrees at 7 bases. Germline V gives CDR1 LGHNA, CDR2 YSLEER. The CDR3 totals 13 residues. V was pared by 3 bases and J by 5 bases, with 4 bases of the junction left unmatched. CDR3 nucleotides: TGCGCCAGCAGCCAGGACAGGTCCCACGAGCAGTACTTC. It translates to CASSQDRSHEQYF.

V is TRBV9 and J is TRBJ2-5, with D tentatively TRBD2 (7 bases). The CDR3 consists of 16 residues. V shed 2 bases and J shed 5 bases, with 19 bases lying between them. CDR1 and CDR2 (germline): SGDLS, YYNGEE. The CDR3 nucleotides read TGTGCCAGCAGCGTGGGGGGCAGGGGACTATGGGAGACCCAGTACTTC. Translation gives CASSVGGRGLWETQYF.

The table lists this clone with a count of one. The chain is built from TRBV7-8 and TRBJ2-1, with 9 nucleotides matching TRBD1. The CDR3 runs to 15 residues. Germline V gene data show CDR1 as SGHVS and CDR2 as FQNEAQ. With 1 base clipped from V and 7 bases from J, the junction kept 5 bases outside the gene matches. CDR3 residues: CASSLVGTGINEQFF. In DNA, the CDR3 is TGTGCCAGCAGCTTAGTGGGGACAGGGATAAATGAGCAGTTCTTC.

The CDR3 DNA is TGTGCCAGCAGCGCTACTAGCCGCAATGAGCAGTTCTTC. This encodes CASSATSRNEQFF. The V call is TRBV9, the J call TRBJ2-1; possibly TRBD2 for D (6 bases). V dropped 3 bases and J dropped 6 bases, with 10 bases sitting between them. Germline V gives CDR1 SGDLS, CDR2 YYNGEE. This CDR3 is 13 amino acids long.

In its sample, this clone was seen a few times. This chain joins TRBV19 and TRBJ1-1; possibly TRBD1 for D (6 bases). Germline CDR1 and CDR2: LNHDA and SQIVND (reference sequence). There are 14 residues in the CDR3. V gave up 5 bases and J gave up 1 base, with 11 bases separating them. The CDR3, as DNA: TGTGCCAGTAGTTCGGGACAAGGGAACACTGAAGCTTTCTTT. Translating gives CASSSGQGNTEAFF. The full variable domain, in which reference TRBV19 and TRBJ1-1 provide the parts outside the CDR3, is DGGITQSPKYLFRKEGQNVTLSCEQNLNHDAMYWYRQDPGQGLRLIYYSQIVNDFQKGDIAEGYSVSREKKESFPLTVTSAQKNPTAFYLCASSSGQGNTEAFFGQGTRLTVV.

V and J are TRBV27 and TRBJ2-1, with TRBD1 matching over 7 bases. This CDR3 has 16 residues. Looked up from germline, CDR1 is MNHEY and CDR2 is SMNVEV (reference sequence). The junction had 9 bases not matched to a gene; V was cut back by 7 bases and J by 0 bases. The CDR3 protein is CASTMKTGSSYNEQFF. DNA of the CDR3: TGTGCCAGCACCATGAAGACAGGGAGCTCCTACAATGAGCAGTTCTTC.

V and J are TRBV19 and TRBJ2-5; 7 bases line up with TRBD2. The CDR3 sequence is 12 residues long. V was pared by 6 bases and J by 7 bases, with 5 bases of the junction left unmatched. CDR1 is LNHDA, CDR2 SQIVND, per germline (reference sequence). The CDR3 sequence: CASRGLGGTQYF. In DNA, the CDR3 is TGTGCCAGTAGAGGACTAGGTGGGACCCAGTACTTC. The whole variable domain, filled in from reference TRBV19 and TRBJ2-5, reads DGGITQSPKYLFRKEGQNVTLSCEQNLNHDAMYWYRQDPGQGLRLIYYSQIVNDFQKGDIAEGYSVSREKKESFPLTVTSAQKNPTAFYLCASRGLGGTQYFGPGTRLLVL.

Comment on this clone: Its ends do not fully match the called genes, so a read error is possible. The chain uses TRBV7-9 and TRBJ1-6; weak D call: TRBD1 (5 bases). This CDR3 has 14 amino acids. CDR1 SEHNR and CDR2 FQNEAQ come from the germline V gene (reference sequence). In DNA, the CDR3 is TGTTCCAGCAGCTTTGACAGCAATAATTCACCCCTCCACTTT. Protein sequence: CSSSFDSNNSPLHF. Combining the CDR3 with reference TRBV7-9 and TRBJ1-6 gives the whole variable domain DTGVSQNPRHKITKRGQNVTFRCDPISEHNRLYWYRQTLGQGPEFLTYFQNEAQLEKSRLLSDRFSAERPKGSFSTLEIQRTEQGDSAMYLCSSSFDSNNSPLHFGNGTRLTVT.

The chain couples TRBV15 to TRBJ1-1; no clear D gene. Germline CDR1 LNHNV, CDR2 YYDKDF (reference sequence). Between the trimmed V and J ends, which lost 5 bases and 3 bases, there was a span of 10 bases. This CDR3 region has 13 residues. In DNA form, the CDR3 reads TGTGCCACCAGCCGCAGACGGGACACTGAAGCTTTCTTT. Its translation is CATSRRRDTEAFF.

The V and J genes are TRBV5-1 and TRBJ1-2; tentatively, D is TRBD1 (5 bases). The V and J ends lost 2 bases and 6 bases respectively, with 11 bases between them. The CDR3 sequence is 13 residues long. Germline CDR1 is SGHRS and CDR2 is YFSETQ. The CDR3 region has the DNA TGCGCCAGCAGCTTAGCACAGGTGGATGGCTACACCTTC. Its protein product is CASSLAQVDGYTF.

V and J are TRBV5-8 and TRBJ2-1; 8 bases map to TRBD2. CDR3 size: 15 residues. Looked up from germline, CDR1 is SGHTS and CDR2 is YDEGEE. J was trimmed by 5 bases and V by 1 base; bases with no gene match: 5. The CDR3: CASSLLTSGNNEQFF. CDR3 DNA: TGTGCCAGCAGCTTGTTAACTAGCGGAAACAATGAGCAGTTCTTC. The variable domain in full, completed from reference TRBV5-8 and TRBJ2-1, reads EAGVTQSPTHLIKTRGQQATLRCSPISGHTSVYWYQQALGLGLQFLLWYDEGEERNRGNFPPRFSGRQFPNYSSELNVNALELEDSALYLCASSLLTSGNNEQFFGPGTRLTVL.

This chain uses TRBV4-1 with TRBJ2-1; 7 bases are a match to TRBD1. The CDR3 sequence is 13 residues long. The V and J ends lost 0 bases and 13 bases, in that order; junction bases with no gene match: 6. Germline V gene sequence: CDR1 MGHRA, CDR2 YSYEKL. CDR3 DNA sequence: TGCGCCAGCAGCCAAGATCGGGCAGGGGGTCAGTTCTTC. Its protein is CASSQDRAGGQFF.

The chain carries TRBV11-2 and TRBJ1-1, with TRBD1 matching over 8 bases. CDR1 is SGHAT, CDR2 FQNNGV, per germline. V lost 5 bases, J lost 0 bases, and 8 bases stayed unmatched. The CDR3 is made up of 16 amino acids. This CDR3 reads CASSTRTGKVNTEAFF. The CDR3 DNA follows: TGTGCCAGCAGCACCCGGACAGGGAAGGTGAACACTGAAGCTTTCTTT.

The rearrangement links TRBV7-9 to TRBJ1-2; tentative D call: TRBD1 (6 bases). Trimming cost V 5 bases and J 3 bases, with 19 bases left between them. The germline V gene encodes CDR1 SEHNR and CDR2 FQNEAQ (reference sequence). The CDR3 contains 16 residues. The CDR3 DNA is TGTGCCAGCAGCCCAAAAACCAGGGGAGAGGACTATGGCTACACCTTC. Protein sequence: CASSPKTRGEDYGYTF.